The subject of this entry is one T cell receptor beta chain. The V gene's germline CDR1 is ENHRY and CDR2 SYGVKD. The length of the CDR3 is 15 residues. After removal of 2 bases from V and 4 bases from J, the junction contained 6 bases not matched to a gene. The genomic DNA of each subset was split evenly across several immunoSEQ plates. TCRdb's copy holds only in-frame clones and misses some; the assay was immunoSEQ multiplex PCR. The table shows about 490,000 clones, with about 82% occurring only once. These data originate in a study of shared clonotypes between healthy human individuals. The sample was PBMCs. This receptor was identified in a middle-aged woman in good health. Some clones in this sample may be carry-over from other donors' samples. This chain connects TRBV10-3 to TRBJ1-2; TRBD1 matches at 8 bases. The CDR3 is CAISEPADRAYGYTF. The CDR3 DNA reads as TGTGCCATCAGTGAGCCCGCGGACAGGGCCTATGGCTACACCTTC.